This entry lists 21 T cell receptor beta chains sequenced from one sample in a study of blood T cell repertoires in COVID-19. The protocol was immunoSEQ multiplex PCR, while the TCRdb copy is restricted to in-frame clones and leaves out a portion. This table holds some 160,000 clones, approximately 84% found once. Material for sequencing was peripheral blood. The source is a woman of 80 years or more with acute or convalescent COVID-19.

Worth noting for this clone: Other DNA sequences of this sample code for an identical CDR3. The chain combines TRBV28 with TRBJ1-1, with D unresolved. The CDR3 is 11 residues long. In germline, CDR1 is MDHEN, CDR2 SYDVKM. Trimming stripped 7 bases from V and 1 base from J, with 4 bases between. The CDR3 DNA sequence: TGTGCCAGCACCCAGAACACTGAAGCTTTCTTT. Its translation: CASTQNTEAFF.

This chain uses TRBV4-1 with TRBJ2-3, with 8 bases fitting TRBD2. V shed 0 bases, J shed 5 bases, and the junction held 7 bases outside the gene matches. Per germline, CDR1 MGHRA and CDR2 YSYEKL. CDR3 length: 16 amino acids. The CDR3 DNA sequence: TGCGCCAGCAGCCAAGATGCGAGGAGCGGGGGAGATACGCAGTATTTT. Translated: CASSQDARSGGDTQYF.

CDR3 nucleotide sequence: TGTGCCAGCTCACCTCGACAGGGTAGCTCTGGGGCCAACGTCCTGACTTTC. Protein sequence: CASSPRQGSSGANVLTF. V usage is TRBV18 and J usage is TRBJ2-6, with 7 positions matching TRBD1. CDR1 KGHSH and CDR2 LQKENI come from the germline V gene. Trimming at V came to 3 bases and at J to 0 bases, leaving 5 bases not matched to a gene. The CDR3 covers 17 residues.

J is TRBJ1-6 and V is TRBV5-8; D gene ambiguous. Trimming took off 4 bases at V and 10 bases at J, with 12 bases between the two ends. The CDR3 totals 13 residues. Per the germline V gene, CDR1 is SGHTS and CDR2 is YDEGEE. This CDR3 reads CASSSTGYSPLHF. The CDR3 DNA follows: TGTGCCAGCAGCAGCACGGGGTACTCACCCCTCCACTTT.

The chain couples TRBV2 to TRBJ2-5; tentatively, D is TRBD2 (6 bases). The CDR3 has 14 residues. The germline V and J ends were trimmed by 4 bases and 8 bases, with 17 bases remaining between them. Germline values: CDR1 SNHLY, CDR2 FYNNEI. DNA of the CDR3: TGTGCCAGCAGTGGATCGGGGACTGGGGGAACCCAGTACTTC. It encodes CASSGSGTGGTQYF. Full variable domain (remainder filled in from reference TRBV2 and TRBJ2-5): EPEVTQTPSHQVTQMGQEVILRCVPISNHLYFYWYRQILGQKVEFLVSFYNNEISEKSEIFDDQFSVERPDGSNFTLKIRSTKLEDSAMYFCASSGSGTGGTQYFGPGTRLLVL.

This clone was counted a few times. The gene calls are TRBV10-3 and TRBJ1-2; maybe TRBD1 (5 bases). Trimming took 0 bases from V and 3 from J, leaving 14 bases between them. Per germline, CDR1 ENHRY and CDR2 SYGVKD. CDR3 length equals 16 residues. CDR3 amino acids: CAISESTRGRDYGYTF. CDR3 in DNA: TGTGCCATCAGTGAGTCGACAAGGGGTAGGGACTATGGCTACACCTTC.

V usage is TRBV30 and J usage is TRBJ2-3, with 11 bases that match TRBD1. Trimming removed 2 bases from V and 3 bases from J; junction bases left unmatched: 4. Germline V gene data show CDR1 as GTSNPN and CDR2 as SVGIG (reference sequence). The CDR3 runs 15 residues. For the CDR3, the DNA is TGTGCCTGGAGTCCCGGGACAGGGGGGACAGATACGCAGTATTTT. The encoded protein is CAWSPGTGGTDTQYF. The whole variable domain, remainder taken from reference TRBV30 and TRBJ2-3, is SQTIHQWPATLVQPVGSPLSLECTVEGTSNPNLYWYRQAAGRGLQLLFYSVGIGQISSEVPQNLSASRPQDRQFILSSKKLLLSDSGFYLCAWSPGTGGTDTQYFGPGTRLTVL.

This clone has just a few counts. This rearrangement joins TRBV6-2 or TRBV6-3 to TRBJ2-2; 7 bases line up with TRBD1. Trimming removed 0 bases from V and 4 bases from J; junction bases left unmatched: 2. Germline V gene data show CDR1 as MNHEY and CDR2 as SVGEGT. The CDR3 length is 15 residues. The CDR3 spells CASSYSGQTTGELFF. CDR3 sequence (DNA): TGTGCCAGCAGTTACTCGGGACAGACCACCGGGGAGCTGTTTTTT.

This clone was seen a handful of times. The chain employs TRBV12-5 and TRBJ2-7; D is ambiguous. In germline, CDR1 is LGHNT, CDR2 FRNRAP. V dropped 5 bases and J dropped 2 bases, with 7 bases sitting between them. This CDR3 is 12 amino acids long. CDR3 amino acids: CASGRLAYEQYF. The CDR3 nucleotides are TGTGCTAGTGGTCGACTTGCCTACGAGCAGTACTTC.

This CDR3 is CASRASGQSTEAFF. The CDR3 DNA sequence: TGTGCCAGCAGAGCTTCGGGACAGTCAACTGAAGCTTTCTTT. The rearrangement uses TRBV2 and TRBJ1-1; 7 bases map to TRBD1. The CDR3 sequence is 14 residues long. V shed 6 bases and J 5 bases; nucleotides not matched to a gene: 9. Germline-derived CDR1 and CDR2 are SNHLY and FYNNEI.

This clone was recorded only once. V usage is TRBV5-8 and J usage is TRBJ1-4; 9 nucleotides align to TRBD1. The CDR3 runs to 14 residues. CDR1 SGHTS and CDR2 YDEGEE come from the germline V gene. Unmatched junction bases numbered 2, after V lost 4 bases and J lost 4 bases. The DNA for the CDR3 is TGTGCCAGCAGCAGACAGGGGGTTAATGAAAAACTGTTTTTT. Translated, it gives CASSRQGVNEKLFF. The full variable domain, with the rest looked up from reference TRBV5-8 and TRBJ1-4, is EAGVTQSPTHLIKTRGQQATLRCSPISGHTSVYWYQQALGLGLQFLLWYDEGEERNRGNFPPRFSGRQFPNYSSELNVNALELEDSALYLCASSRQGVNEKLFFGSGTQLSVL.

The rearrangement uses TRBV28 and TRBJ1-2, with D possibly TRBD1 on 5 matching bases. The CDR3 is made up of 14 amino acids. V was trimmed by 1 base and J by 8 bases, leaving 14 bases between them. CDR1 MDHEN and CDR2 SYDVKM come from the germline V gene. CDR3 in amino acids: CASSLSAGTRGYTF. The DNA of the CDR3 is TGTGCCAGCAGTTTATCGGCCGGGACTCGAGGCTACACCTTC.

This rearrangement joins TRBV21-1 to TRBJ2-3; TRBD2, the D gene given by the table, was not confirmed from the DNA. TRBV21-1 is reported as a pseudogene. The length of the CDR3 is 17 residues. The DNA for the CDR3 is TGTGCCAGCAGCCGGGGGGCAGGGTCTAACACGACAGATACGCAGTATTTT. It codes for CASSRGAGSNTTDTQYF.

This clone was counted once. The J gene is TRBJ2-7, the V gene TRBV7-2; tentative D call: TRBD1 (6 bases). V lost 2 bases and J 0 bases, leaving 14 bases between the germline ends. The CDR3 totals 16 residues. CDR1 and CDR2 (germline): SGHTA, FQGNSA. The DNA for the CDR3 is TGTGCCAGCAGCTTAATAACGAGGGGGAGCTCCTACGAGCAGTACTTC. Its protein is CASSLITRGSSYEQYF.

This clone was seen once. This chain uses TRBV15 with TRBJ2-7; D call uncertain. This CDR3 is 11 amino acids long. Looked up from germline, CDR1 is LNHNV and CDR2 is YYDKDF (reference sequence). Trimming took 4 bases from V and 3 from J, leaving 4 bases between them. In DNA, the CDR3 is TGTGCCACCAGCACCAGCTACGAGCAGTACTTC. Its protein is CATSTSYEQYF.

CDR3 amino acids: CAWSVMGGEQYF. The CDR3 DNA reads as TGTGCCTGGAGTGTCATGGGGGGCGAGCAGTACTTC. The rearrangement uses TRBV30 and TRBJ2-7; maybe TRBD2 (6 bases). CDR1 and CDR2 (germline): GTSNPN, SVGIG (reference sequence). Trimming stripped 0 bases from V and 6 bases from J, with 9 bases between. The CDR3 runs to 12 residues. The full variable domain, completed using reference TRBV30 and TRBJ2-7, is SQTIHQWPATLVQPVGSPLSLECTVEGTSNPNLYWYRQAAGRGLQLLFYSVGIGQISSEVPQNLSASRPQDRQFILSSKKLLLSDSGFYLCAWSVMGGEQYFGPGTRLTVT.

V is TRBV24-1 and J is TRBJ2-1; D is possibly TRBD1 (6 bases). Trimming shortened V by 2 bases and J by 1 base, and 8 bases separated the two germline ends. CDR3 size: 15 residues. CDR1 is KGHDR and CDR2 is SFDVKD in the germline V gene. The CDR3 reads CATSDSQGSYNEQFF. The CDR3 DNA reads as TGTGCCACCAGTGATTCACAGGGTTCCTACAATGAGCAGTTCTTC.

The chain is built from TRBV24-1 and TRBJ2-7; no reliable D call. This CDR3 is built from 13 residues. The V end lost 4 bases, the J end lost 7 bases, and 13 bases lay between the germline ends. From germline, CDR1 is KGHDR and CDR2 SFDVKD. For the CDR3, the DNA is TGTGCCACCAGTGAGGCGGCTTCCGGAGAGCAGTACTTC. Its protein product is CATSEAASGEQYF.

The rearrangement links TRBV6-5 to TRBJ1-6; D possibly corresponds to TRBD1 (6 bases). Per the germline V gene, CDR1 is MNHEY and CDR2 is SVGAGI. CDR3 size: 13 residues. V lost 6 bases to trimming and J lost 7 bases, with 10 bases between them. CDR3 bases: TGTGCCAGCAGACAGGGTTGGAATTCACCCCTCCACTTT. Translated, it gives CASRQGWNSPLHF.

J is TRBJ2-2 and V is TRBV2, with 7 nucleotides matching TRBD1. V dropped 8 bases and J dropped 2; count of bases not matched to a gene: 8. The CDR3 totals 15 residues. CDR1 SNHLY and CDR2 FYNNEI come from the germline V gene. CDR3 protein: CASRGQALNTGELFF. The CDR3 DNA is TGTGCCAGCCGTGGACAGGCCCTAAACACCGGGGAGCTGTTTTTT.

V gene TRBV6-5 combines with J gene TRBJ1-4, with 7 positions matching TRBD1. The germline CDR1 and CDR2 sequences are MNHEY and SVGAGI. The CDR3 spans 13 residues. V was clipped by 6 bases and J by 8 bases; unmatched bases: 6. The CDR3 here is CASSRQGREKLFF. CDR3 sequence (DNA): TGTGCCAGCAGCAGACAGGGCCGGGAAAAACTGTTTTTT.